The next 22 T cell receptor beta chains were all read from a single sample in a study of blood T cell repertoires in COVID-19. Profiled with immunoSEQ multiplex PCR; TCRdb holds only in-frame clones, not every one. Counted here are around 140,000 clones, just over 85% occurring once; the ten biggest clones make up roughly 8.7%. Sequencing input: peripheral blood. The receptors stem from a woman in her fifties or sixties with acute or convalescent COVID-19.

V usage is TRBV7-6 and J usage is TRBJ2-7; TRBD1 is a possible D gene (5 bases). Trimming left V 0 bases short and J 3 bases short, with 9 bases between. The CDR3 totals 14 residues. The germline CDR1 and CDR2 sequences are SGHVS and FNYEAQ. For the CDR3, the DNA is TGTGCCAGCAGCTTAGCGCGCCAGGGCTACGAGCAGTACTTC. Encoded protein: CASSLARQGYEQYF.

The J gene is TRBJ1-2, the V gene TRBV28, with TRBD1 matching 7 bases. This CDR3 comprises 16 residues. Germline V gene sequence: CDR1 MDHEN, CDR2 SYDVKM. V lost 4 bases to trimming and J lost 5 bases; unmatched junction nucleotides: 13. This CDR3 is CASSSSGTDKEYGYTF. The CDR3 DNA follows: TGTGCCAGCAGTTCCTCCGGGACAGACAAAGAATATGGCTACACCTTC.

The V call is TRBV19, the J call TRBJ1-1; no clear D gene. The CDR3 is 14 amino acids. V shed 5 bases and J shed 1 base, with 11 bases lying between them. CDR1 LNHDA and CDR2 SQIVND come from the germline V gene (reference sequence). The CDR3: CASSREGGNTEAFF. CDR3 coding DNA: TGTGCCAGTAGTCGGGAGGGCGGGAACACTGAAGCTTTCTTT.

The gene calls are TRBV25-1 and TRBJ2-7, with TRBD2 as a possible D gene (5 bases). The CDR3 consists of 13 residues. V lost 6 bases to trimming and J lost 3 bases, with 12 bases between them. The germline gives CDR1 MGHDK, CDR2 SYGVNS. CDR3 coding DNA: TGTGCCAGCAGCCCCCCGGGGAACTACGAGCAGTACTTC. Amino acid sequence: CASSPPGNYEQYF.

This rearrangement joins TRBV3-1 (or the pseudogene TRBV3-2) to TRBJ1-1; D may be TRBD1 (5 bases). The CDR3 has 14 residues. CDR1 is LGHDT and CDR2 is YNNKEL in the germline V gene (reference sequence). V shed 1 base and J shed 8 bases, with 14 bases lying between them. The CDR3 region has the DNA TGTGCCAGCAGCCAAGCAGGAGGGGCCCTCGAAGCTTTCTTT. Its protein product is CASSQAGGALEAFF.

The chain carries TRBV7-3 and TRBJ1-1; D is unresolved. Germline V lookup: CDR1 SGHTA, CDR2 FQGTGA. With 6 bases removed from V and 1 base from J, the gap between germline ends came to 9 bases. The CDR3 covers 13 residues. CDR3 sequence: CASRPIRNTEAFF. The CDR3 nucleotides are TGTGCCAGCAGACCTATCCGGAACACTGAAGCTTTCTTT.

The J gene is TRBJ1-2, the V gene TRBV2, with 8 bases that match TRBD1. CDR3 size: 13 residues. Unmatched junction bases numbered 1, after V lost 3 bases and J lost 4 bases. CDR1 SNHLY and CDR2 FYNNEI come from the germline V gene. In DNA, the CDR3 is TGTGCCAGCAGTGAGACAGGGGTCTATGGCTACACCTTC. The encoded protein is CASSETGVYGYTF.

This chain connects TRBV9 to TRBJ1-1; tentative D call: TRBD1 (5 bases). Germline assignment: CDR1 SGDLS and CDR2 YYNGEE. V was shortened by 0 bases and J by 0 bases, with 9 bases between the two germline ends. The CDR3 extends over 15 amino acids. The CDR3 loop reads CASSVGSTVNTEAFF. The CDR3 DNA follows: TGTGCCAGCAGCGTAGGTTCGACAGTGAACACTGAAGCTTTCTTT.

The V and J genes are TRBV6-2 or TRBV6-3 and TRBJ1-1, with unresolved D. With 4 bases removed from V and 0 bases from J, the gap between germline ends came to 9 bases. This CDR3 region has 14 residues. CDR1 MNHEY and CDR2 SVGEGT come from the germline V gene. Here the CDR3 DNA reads TGTGCCAGCAGTTTCAGACTCATGAACACTGAAGCTTTCTTT. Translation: CASSFRLMNTEAFF.

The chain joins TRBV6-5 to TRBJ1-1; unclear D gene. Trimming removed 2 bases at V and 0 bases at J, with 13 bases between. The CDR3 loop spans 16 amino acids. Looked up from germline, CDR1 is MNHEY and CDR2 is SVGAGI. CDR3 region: CASSYTRFGVNTEAFF. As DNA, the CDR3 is TGTGCCAGCAGTTACACCCGATTCGGAGTGAACACTGAAGCTTTCTTT.

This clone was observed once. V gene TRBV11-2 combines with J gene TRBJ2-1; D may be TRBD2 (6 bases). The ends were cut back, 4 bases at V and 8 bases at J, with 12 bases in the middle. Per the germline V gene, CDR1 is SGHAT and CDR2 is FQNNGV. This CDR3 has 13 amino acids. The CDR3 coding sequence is TGTGCCAGCAGCTCGGGACTCGTCGATGAGCAGTTCTTC. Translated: CASSSGLVDEQFF.

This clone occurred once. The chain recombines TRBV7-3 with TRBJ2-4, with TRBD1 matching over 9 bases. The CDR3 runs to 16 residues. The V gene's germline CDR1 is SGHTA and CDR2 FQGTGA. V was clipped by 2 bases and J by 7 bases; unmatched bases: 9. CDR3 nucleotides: TGTGCCAGCAGCTTAGAATCGGGACAGGGTATGAACATTCAGTACTTC. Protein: CASSLESGQGMNIQYF.

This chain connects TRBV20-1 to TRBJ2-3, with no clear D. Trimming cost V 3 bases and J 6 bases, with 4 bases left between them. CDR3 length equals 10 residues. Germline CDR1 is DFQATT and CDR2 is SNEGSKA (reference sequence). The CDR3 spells CSASRDTQYF. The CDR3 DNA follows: TGCAGTGCTAGTCGGGATACGCAGTATTTT.

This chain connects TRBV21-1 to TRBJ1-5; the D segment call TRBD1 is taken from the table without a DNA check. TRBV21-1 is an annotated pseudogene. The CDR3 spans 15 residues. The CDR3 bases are TGTGCCAGCAGCGCACGGACAGGCCTCAATCAGCCCCAGCATTTT. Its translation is CASSARTGLNQPQHF.

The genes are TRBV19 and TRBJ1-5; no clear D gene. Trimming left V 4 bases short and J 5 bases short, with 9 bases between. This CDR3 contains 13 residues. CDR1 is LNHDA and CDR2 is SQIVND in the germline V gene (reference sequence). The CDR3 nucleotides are TGTGCCAGTAGTAACCCCCGGGATCAGCCCCAGCATTTT. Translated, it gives CASSNPRDQPQHF.

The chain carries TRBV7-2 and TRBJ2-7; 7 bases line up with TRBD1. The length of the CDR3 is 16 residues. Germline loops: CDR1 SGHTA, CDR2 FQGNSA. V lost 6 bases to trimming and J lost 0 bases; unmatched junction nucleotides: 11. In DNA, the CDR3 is TGTGCCAGCAGTCCAAAGACAGGGTTCAGCTCCTACGAGCAGTACTTC. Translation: CASSPKTGFSSYEQYF.

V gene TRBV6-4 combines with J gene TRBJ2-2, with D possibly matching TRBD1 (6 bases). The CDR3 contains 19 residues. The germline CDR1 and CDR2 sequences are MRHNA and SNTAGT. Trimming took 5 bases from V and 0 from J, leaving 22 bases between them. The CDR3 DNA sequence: TGTGCCAGCAGTCCTGCAGGGGCGCTTTCCCCAACGAACACCGGGGAGCTGTTTTTT. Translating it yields CASSPAGALSPTNTGELFF.

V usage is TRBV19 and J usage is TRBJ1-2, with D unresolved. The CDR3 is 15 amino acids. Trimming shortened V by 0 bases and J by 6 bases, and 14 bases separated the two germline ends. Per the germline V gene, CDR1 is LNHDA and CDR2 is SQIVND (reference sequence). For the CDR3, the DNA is TGTGCCAGTAGTATAGATCGCGGGAGGTCGGATGGCTACACCTTC. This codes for CASSIDRGRSDGYTF.

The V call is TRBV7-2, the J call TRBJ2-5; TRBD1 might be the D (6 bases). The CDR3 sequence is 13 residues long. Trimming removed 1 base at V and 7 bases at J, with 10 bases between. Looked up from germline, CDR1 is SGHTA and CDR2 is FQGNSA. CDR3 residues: CASSLGGPGTQYF. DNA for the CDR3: TGTGCCAGCAGCTTAGGGGGGCCTGGGACCCAGTACTTC.

As DNA, the CDR3 is TGTGCCAGCAGCCCCGGGGGCAGGGGGCTTTATGGCTACACCTTC. This translates into CASSPGGRGLYGYTF. The chain joins TRBV7-2 to TRBJ1-2; TRBD1 aligns across 8 bases. Germline V lookup: CDR1 SGHTA, CDR2 FQGNSA. This CDR3 comprises 15 residues. V gave up 5 bases and J gave up 5 bases; unmatched junction bases: 10.

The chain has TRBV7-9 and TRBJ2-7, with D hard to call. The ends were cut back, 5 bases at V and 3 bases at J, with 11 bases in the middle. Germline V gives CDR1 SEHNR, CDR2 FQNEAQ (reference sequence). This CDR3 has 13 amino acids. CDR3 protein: CASSGRSNYEQYF. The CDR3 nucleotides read TGTGCCAGCAGCGGCCGCTCGAACTACGAGCAGTACTTC.

The CDR3 loop is CASSRTGSGAFF. The CDR3 coding sequence is TGTGCCAGCAGCCGGACAGGGTCCGGAGCTTTCTTT. The rearrangement joins TRBV6-5 to TRBJ1-1; TRBD1 matches at 8 bases. The trim removed 6 bases at V and 10 bases at J, leaving 7 bases unmatched. Germline V gene sequence: CDR1 MNHEY, CDR2 SVGAGI. The length of the CDR3 is 12 residues.